Sequencing of this T cell receptor (beta chain) was carried out in a study of T cells in Graves' hyperthyroidism and ophthalmopathy (dated by TCRdb to the late 2010s). Regarding the research as a whole: Peripheral blood samples were taken at the time of initial diagnosis, prior to any treatment. A discovery cohort of approximately 100 patients, approximately 45 with Graves' ophthalmopathy and about 60 with stable Graves' hyperthyroidism, was used to find distinguishing TCR V-J signatures. Whether ophthalmopathy could be predicted prospectively was tested in an independent validation cohort made up of roughly 19 hyperthyroidism patients plus 17 patients who later progressed to ophthalmopathy. The 75 to 100 discovery patients were randomly divided into training and test sets at a 7:3 ratio. Thyroid tissue and blood T-cell repertoires from about six Graves' hyperthyroidism patients were also compared in the study. After sampling, hyperthyroidism patients received methimazole starting at 30 mg daily, and ophthalmopathy patients received high-dose intravenous methylprednisolone. The paper reports TCR Vbeta CDR3 sequencing of more than 120 peripheral blood samples: some 41 ophthalmopathy, under 85 hyperthyroidism and around 17 progressor patients.

General findings and caveats noted by the study authors: Most expanded thyroid clonotypes (frequency above 0.001) were also detected in blood, suggesting blood repertoires may reflect thyroid immune responses. Sample size was not statistically predetermined, and blinding of investigators to group allocation was not performed. During validation, the model predicted progression to ophthalmopathy a median of around 7 months ahead of onset, with almost 71% sensitivity and less than 85% specificity. Ophthalmopathy was separated from stable hyperthyroidism by a 13 V-J signature model, with about 88% sensitivity and about 84% specificity obtained in cross-validation and 80%/75% obtained in testing.

TCR beta CDR3 regions were amplified from RNA transcripts. For the first round of RT-PCR on the TCR CDR3, the HTBI primer set was used together with the Qiagen OneStep RT-PCR kit. Libraries were constructed in a second round of multiplex PCR, after which size selection and purification were performed. Paired-end sequencing of the libraries was performed with 100 bp reads on an Illumina HiSeq2000. The source study handled its data this way. SOAPnuke was used to process the raw data, throwing out any read that contained adapters or uncalled bases, had a mean Phred below 15, or lacked an exact constant-primer or identifier match. High-quality paired reads were merged using COPE v1.2.5, and each unique nucleotide sequence was defined as a clonotype. MiTCR v1.1 was used to align clonotypes to the IMGT TRBV, TRBD and TRBJ reference segments. Analysis was restricted to V-J combinations with a frequency above 0.0001, which covered about 99% of repertoires. A TCS score was defined as the ratio of F50 (clonal expansion) to E x V (chaos), with BLOSUM62-based TCRdist applied between CDR3 peptides within each V-J. Welch's t-statistics and random forest reduced 500 to 650 V-J features to 13, which were used in a naive Bayes classifier (R e1071). Using fastp trimming at Q25 and MiXCR clonotype assembly, TCRdb reanalyzed the public sequencing data and kept in-frame beta chains. CDR3 protein sequences are deduplicated, and each keeps its most common genes and DNA. Clone size and V and J calls follow TCRdb, not the original study. The sample profile shows roughly 420,000 distinct CDR3 sequences; roughly 15% of them were found once. The ten largest clones add up to about 5% of the sample.

The CDR3 length is 17 residues, termini included. The entry retains the CDR3 DNA only, 51 bases that are in frame from base 1. V loses 7 bases of germline sequence and J loses 0 bases, and the interval between the two ends is 21 bases. This clonotype was seen a few times. There is no known antigen for this receptor. The CDR3 ends on some other residue instead of the conserved phenylalanine or tryptophan, so this is likely a read error. A patient counted as having stable Graves' hyperthyroidism if no progression to ophthalmopathy occurred over 18 months of follow-up. Hyperthyroidism patients were aged 18 to 65 years and newly diagnosed, with disease duration of less than 2 months. Exclusion was applied to patients with uncontrolled infections, other autoimmune diseases, pregnancy or lactation. Clinical symptoms, serum thyroxine and TRAb, thyroid ultrasound, and orbital computed tomography formed the basis for the diagnoses. PBMCs were isolated from about 9.1 ml of fresh peripheral blood by Ficoll-Paque density gradient centrifugation. Trizol reagent was used to extract total RNA, and RNA quality was then checked on an Agilent 2100 Bioanalyzer.

This chain is built from TRBV12-3 or TRBV12-4 and TRBJ1-1, with TRBD1 tentatively as D gene (5 bases match). The clonotype originates from a woman between 18 and 29 years old with Graves' hyperthyroidism. The specimen sequenced was blood. The sequenced DNA: TGTGCCAGCACCAGGACCGAGGGGTGGAAGGTGAACACTGAAGCTTTCCTT. This gives the protein CASTRTEGWKVNTEAFL.